The 29 T cell receptor beta chains reported below all come from one sample, sequenced in a study of blood T cell repertoires in COVID-19. This table comes from immunoSEQ multiplex PCR, and its TCRdb copy is limited to in-frame clones, with some not included. The data contain about 260,000 clones, more than 85% of them singletons. What was sequenced was peripheral blood. The receptors were gathered from a person aged 18 to 30 with COVID-19, enrolled during active disease.

The rearrangement links TRBV27 to TRBJ1-2; 7 bases fit TRBD1. Germline V gives CDR1 MNHEY, CDR2 SMNVEV (reference sequence). This CDR3 has 13 residues. V shed 5 bases, J shed 3 bases, and the junction held 3 bases outside the gene matches. The CDR3 sequence is CASSPTGDYGYTF. In DNA, the CDR3 is TGTGCCAGCAGTCCTACAGGGGACTATGGCTACACCTTC.

The gene calls are TRBV4-2 and TRBJ2-5; D possibly corresponds to TRBD2 (6 bases). Trimming took off 1 base at V and 5 bases at J, with 11 bases between the two ends. This CDR3 has 14 residues. Germline V gene lookup returns CDR1 LGHNA and CDR2 YNFKEQ. The CDR3 loop is CASSQVEGSETQYF. CDR3 in DNA: TGTGCCAGCAGCCAAGTGGAGGGTTCGGAGACCCAGTACTTC.

The chain recombines TRBV4-3 with TRBJ2-5, with 8 bases lining up with TRBD2. Germline CDR1 LGHNA, CDR2 YSLEER. The CDR3 extends over 16 amino acids. J lost 1 base, V lost 4 bases, and 8 bases had no gene match. In nucleotides, the CDR3 is TGCGCCAGCAGCCGAATCAGCGGGAGTACCCAAGAGACCCAGTACTTC. Translating it yields CASSRISGSTQETQYF.

The chain employs TRBV6-4 and TRBJ2-1, with D possibly TRBD2 on 5 matching bases. This CDR3 is 13 amino acids long. In germline, CDR1 is MRHNA, CDR2 SNTAGT. The V gene lost 8 bases and the J gene lost 8 bases, with 16 bases spanning the gap. In nucleotides, the CDR3 is TGTGCCAGCGCACCTGGGGAGCCGGATGAGCAGTTCTTC. It translates to CASAPGEPDEQFF.

CDR3 loop: CASSYQAGWETQYF. The CDR3 nucleotides read TGTGCCAGCAGCTACCAGGCGGGCTGGGAGACCCAGTACTTC. This chain uses TRBV14 with TRBJ2-5; perhaps TRBD2 as D (5 bases). CDR1 and CDR2 from the germline V gene are SGHDN and FVKESK. The ends were cut back, 5 bases at V and 5 bases at J, with 15 bases in the middle. The CDR3 loop spans 14 amino acids.

J is TRBJ2-7 and V is TRBV5-6; 9 positions agree with TRBD2. The ends lost 0 bases at V and 6 bases at J; junction bases unmatched: 4. The germline V gene has CDR1 SGHDT and CDR2 YYEEEE. CDR3 size: 14 residues. CDR3 loop: CASSLVAGGPEQYF. The CDR3 DNA is TGTGCCAGCAGCTTGGTCGCGGGAGGGCCCGAGCAGTACTTC.

The gene calls are TRBV19 and TRBJ2-1; possibly TRBD2 for D (6 bases). Germline V CDR1 and CDR2: LNHDA, SQIVND (reference sequence). CDR3 length: 15 residues. Deletions cut 3 bases from V and 2 bases from J, with 11 bases between. The CDR3 bases are TGTGCCAGTAGTATCGGGCTAGCGACCTACAATGAGCAGTTCTTC. This codes for CASSIGLATYNEQFF.

This chain joins TRBV5-4 and TRBJ2-5; 14 nucleotides align to TRBD2. The CDR3 consists of 17 residues. J lost 3 bases, V lost 5 bases, and 9 bases had no gene match. Germline V gene sequence: CDR1 SGHNT, CDR2 YYREEE (reference sequence). CDR3 sequence: CASRPGGTSGRKETQYF. In nucleotides, the CDR3 is TGTGCCAGCAGACCTGGGGGGACTAGCGGGAGAAAAGAGACCCAGTACTTC. The full variable domain, in which reference TRBV5-4 and TRBJ2-5 provide the parts outside the CDR3, is ETGVTQSPTHLIKTRGQQVTLRCSSQSGHNTVSWYQQALGQGPQFIFQYYREEENGRGNFPPRFSGLQFPNYSSELNVNALELDDSALYLCASRPGGTSGRKETQYFGPGTRLLVL.

The chain couples TRBV9 to TRBJ2-6; D is uncertain. Per germline, CDR1 SGDLS and CDR2 YYNGEE. CDR3 length: 19 residues. The V end lost 3 bases, the J end lost 0 bases, and 19 bases lay between the germline ends. DNA for the CDR3: TGTGCCAGCAGCGCCCCAAAAGACACGTTGTTCTCTGGGGCCAACGTCCTGACTTTC. As protein: CASSAPKDTLFSGANVLTF.

The V call is TRBV5-8, the J call TRBJ1-2, with D tentatively TRBD1 (5 bases). The germline CDR1 and CDR2 sequences are SGHTS and YDEGEE. The CDR3 covers 13 residues. V was pared by 5 bases and J by 4 bases, with 12 bases between. The CDR3 DNA follows: TGTGCCAGCAGACTAGCGAGGGGCTATGGCTACACCTTC. Translation: CASRLARGYGYTF.

A single count supports this clone. The chain employs TRBV15 and TRBJ2-1, with a possible D match to TRBD1 (5 bases). CDR1 is LNHNV and CDR2 is YYDKDF in the germline V gene (reference sequence). V was cut by 5 bases and J by 0 bases, with 20 bases left in between. This CDR3 has 18 residues. This CDR3 reads CATSRMDPRGSSYNEQFF. As DNA, the CDR3 is TGTGCCACCAGCCGTATGGACCCTAGGGGAAGCTCCTACAATGAGCAGTTCTTC.

This chain links TRBV11-2 with TRBJ2-1; 8 bases fit TRBD2. The CDR3 contains 18 residues. V was pared by 3 bases and J by 6 bases, with 16 bases of the junction left unmatched. CDR1 and CDR2 from the germline V gene are SGHAT and FQNNGV. CDR3 nucleotide sequence: TGTGCCAGCAGCTTTCCCTTTAGGGGGACTAGTGACGGCAATGAGCAGTTCTTC. Amino acids: CASSFPFRGTSDGNEQFF.

The V call is TRBV4-2, the J call TRBJ1-2; TRBD1 matches 10 bases. The CDR3 is 16 amino acids. Germline assignment: CDR1 LGHNA and CDR2 YNFKEQ. The V segment lost 9 bases and the J segment 2 bases; nucleotides outside the gene matches: 12. CDR3 amino acids: CASRGTGALSNYGYTF. The CDR3 DNA reads as TGTGCCAGTAGGGGGACAGGGGCGCTTTCGAACTATGGCTACACCTTC.

This clone was detected once. Written as DNA, the CDR3 is TGTGCCAGCAGCGATCGGGGTTTTTCCTACAATGAGCAGTTCTTC. It is translated as CASSDRGFSYNEQFF. The V and J genes are TRBV11-2 and TRBJ2-1; possibly TRBD2 for D (5 bases). CDR3 length equals 15 residues. The germline CDR1 and CDR2 sequences are SGHAT and FQNNGV. Trimming cost V 5 bases and J 1 base, with 12 bases left between them. Based on the CDR3 plus reference TRBV11-2 and TRBJ2-1, the full variable domain is EAGVAQSPRYKIIEKRQSVAFWCNPISGHATLYWYQQILGQGPKLLIQFQNNGVVDDSQLPKDRFSAERLKGVDSTLKIQPAKLEDSAVYLCASSDRGFSYNEQFFGPGTRLTVL.

The chain has TRBV25-1 and TRBJ1-5; no reliable D call. The CDR3 extends over 13 amino acids. The germline V and J ends were trimmed by 4 bases and 6 bases, with 10 bases remaining between them. Germline values: CDR1 MGHDK, CDR2 SYGVNS. The CDR3 here is CASSGLESQPQHF. The CDR3 DNA reads as TGTGCCAGCAGTGGCCTGGAGTCTCAGCCCCAGCATTTT.

Notes on this clone: The sample has other DNA sequences that encode this CDR3 too. The chain couples TRBV19 to TRBJ2-7; the D gene is possibly TRBD2 (7 bases). CDR1 and CDR2 from the germline V gene are LNHDA and SQIVND (reference sequence). The CDR3 loop spans 16 amino acids. The V end lost 6 bases, the J end lost 1 base, and 19 bases lay between the germline ends. CDR3 sequence (DNA): TGTGCCAGTAGCCCTCGGGGGCTAGCGGTTTCCTACGAGCAGTACTTC. Amino acids: CASSPRGLAVSYEQYF.

The rearrangement links TRBV24-1 to TRBJ2-3, with TRBD2 as a possible D gene (6 bases). The CDR3 covers 16 residues. Trimming left V 3 bases short and J 3 bases short, with 15 bases between. The germline V gene encodes CDR1 KGHDR and CDR2 SFDVKD. The CDR3 DNA follows: TGTGCCACCAGTGATCCCCGTGGGGGGTCGACAGATACGCAGTATTTT. Translation: CATSDPRGGSTDTQYF.

As DNA, the CDR3 is TGCGCCAGCAGCTTGGCTACAGGACAGTCAACTAATGAAAAACTGTTTTTT. This codes for CASSLATGQSTNEKLFF. The chain has TRBV5-1 and TRBJ1-4, with a tentative D call TRBD1 (6 bases). The ends were cut back, 0 bases at V and 0 bases at J, with 12 bases in the middle. The CDR3 is 17 residues long. From germline, CDR1 is SGHRS and CDR2 YFSETQ.

The V gene is TRBV25-1, the J gene TRBJ1-5; a possible D gene is TRBD1 (5 bases). Germline CDR1 MGHDK, CDR2 SYGVNS. The CDR3 is 14 residues long. V was trimmed by 4 bases and J by 4 bases, leaving 11 bases between them. The CDR3 DNA reads as TGTGCCAGCAGTGCATTTGGGGGGAATCAGCCCCAGCATTTT. Translation: CASSAFGGNQPQHF.

The chain carries TRBV7-2 and TRBJ2-2, with TRBD1 matching over 12 bases. CDR1 SGHTA and CDR2 FQGNSA come from the germline V gene. The CDR3 sequence is 15 residues long. Unmatched junction bases numbered 6, after V lost 7 bases and J lost 6 bases. CDR3 protein: CASTFGTGGPGELFF. The CDR3 DNA reads as TGTGCCAGCACCTTTGGGACAGGGGGCCCCGGGGAGCTGTTTTTT.

This chain joins TRBV6-5 and TRBJ1-6; perhaps TRBD1 as D (6 bases). The CDR3 is 14 residues long. Germline V gene sequence: CDR1 MNHEY, CDR2 SVGAGI. The germline V and J ends were trimmed by 0 bases and 9 bases, with 9 bases remaining between them. The CDR3 spells CASSYSQGGSPLHF. The CDR3, as DNA: TGTGCCAGCAGTTACTCACAGGGTGGTTCACCCCTCCACTTT.

The rearrangement links TRBV5-1 to TRBJ1-1; 10 positions match TRBD1. V lost 4 bases, J lost 4 bases, and 10 bases stayed unmatched. The germline CDR1 and CDR2 sequences are SGHRS and YFSETQ. There are 16 residues in the CDR3. This chain's CDR3 is CASSPTRTGGTTEAFF. In nucleotides, the CDR3 is TGCGCCAGCAGCCCCACAAGGACAGGGGGGACCACTGAAGCTTTCTTT.

This rearrangement joins TRBV6-1 to TRBJ2-5; D might be TRBD1 (5 bases). Trimming removed 1 base from V and 2 bases from J, with 11 bases in between. The CDR3 spans 15 residues. Germline V CDR1 and CDR2: MNHNS, SASEGT. CDR3 sequence (DNA): TGTGCCAGCAGTGAAGTAGGGCAGGGACAAGAGACCCAGTACTTC. It yields the protein CASSEVGQGQETQYF.

This chain connects TRBV10-3 to TRBJ2-7, with TRBD2 identical over 7 bases. The V gene end was trimmed by 9 bases and the J gene end by 7 bases; junction bases not matched to a gene: 15. The germline CDR1 and CDR2 sequences are ENHRY and SYGVKD. The CDR3 sequence is 14 residues long. CDR3 amino acids: CAIGRRAGDGEQYF. CDR3 nucleotide sequence: TGTGCCATTGGGCGGAGGGCGGGAGATGGTGAGCAGTACTTC.

J is TRBJ1-5 and V is TRBV27; D may be TRBD1 (5 bases). CDR1 and CDR2 from the germline V gene are MNHEY and SMNVEV (reference sequence). Trimming took off 8 bases at V and 3 bases at J, with 8 bases between the two ends. The length of the CDR3 is 12 residues. The CDR3 DNA reads as TGTGCCAGCGGGGCGTACAATCAGCCCCAGCATTTT. Translation: CASGAYNQPQHF.

J is TRBJ2-2 and V is TRBV7-9; tentative D call: TRBD1 (5 bases). Germline-derived CDR1 and CDR2 are SEHNR and FQNEAQ (reference sequence). Trimming pared 5 bases from V and 7 bases from J, leaving 8 bases between. CDR3 length: 12 amino acids. This CDR3 reads CASSTQGGELFF. CDR3 nucleotides: TGTGCCAGCAGCACCCAGGGCGGGGAGCTGTTTTTT.

Remarks on this clone: One junction end does not reproduce the germline sequence, and a read error may be involved. V is TRBV20-1 and J is TRBJ1-1, with D perhaps matching TRBD1 (5 bases). Germline V gene sequence: CDR1 DFQATT, CDR2 SNEGSKA (reference sequence). The CDR3 consists of 8 residues. The CDR3 reads CSASQGMF. CDR3 in DNA: TGCAGTGCTAGCCAGGGAATGTTT.

The chain employs TRBV4-1 and TRBJ1-5; TRBD1 agrees at 7 bases. Germline values: CDR1 MGHRA, CDR2 YSYEKL. The junction had 11 bases not matched to a gene; V was cut back by 4 bases and J by 2 bases. The CDR3 has 17 amino acids. CDR3 amino acids: CASSLKGALDGNQPQHF. The CDR3 DNA reads TGCGCCAGCAGCCTTAAGGGGGCCCTAGATGGCAATCAGCCCCAGCATTTT.

This chain links TRBV28 with TRBJ1-5; a weak D match, TRBD1 (6 bases). The V gene's germline CDR1 is MDHEN and CDR2 SYDVKM. V was cut by 6 bases and J by 3 bases, with 15 bases left in between. The CDR3 runs to 15 residues. The CDR3 is CASRTRRDNNQPQHF. CDR3 nucleotide sequence: TGTGCCAGCAGGACAAGACGGGACAACAATCAGCCCCAGCATTTT.